Below, one T cell receptor (beta chain) is given with its context. This specimen comes from a study of blood T cells in healthy people across ages. The CDR3 has 16 amino acids. V shed 7 bases and J 7 bases; nucleotides not matched to a gene: 7. Using a J-beta primer mix together with a sample-barcoded 5' primer, a second PCR was run for roughly 6 to 12 cycles. TCRdb re-analysed the 5' RACE reads in MiXCR, keeping a single row per CDR3 protein. There are around 990,000 distinct CDR3 sequences in the sample; about 25% occur only once, and 0.65% to 0.75% lies in the top ten. Isolated PBMCs totaled at least 6 million in each sample. The same sample was also used in a study of T cells of mothers and their children.

The sample consisted of blood. The receptor was derived from a girl aged 2 to 10 in good health. J is TRBJ2-2 and V is TRBV12-3 or TRBV12-4; TRBD2 matches 15 bases. The chain's CDR3 is CASTGLAGGPSGELFF. CDR3 in DNA: TGTGCCAGCACCGGACTAGCGGGAGGGCCTAGCGGGGAGCTGTTTTTT.